The present entry profiles one T cell receptor (beta chain) with its context. Its specificity is not known. These data originate in a study of cytomegalovirus exposure and HLA in healthy donors. Points from the study as a whole: The TCR clusters that emerged in the first cohort tended, a later analysis found, to co-occur in the roughly 130 validation repertoires.

The CDR3 loop spans 13 amino acids. Between the trimmed V and J ends, which lost 8 bases and 5 bases, there was a span of 15 bases. Germline lookup yields CDR1 PRHDT and CDR2 FYEKMQ (reference sequence). The repertoire was sequenced with immunoSEQ multiplex PCR; TCRdb's copy has only in-frame clones and lacks some. This sample yields around 250,000 clones, of which roughly 90% are seen a single time; under 0.45% belongs to the top ten. This rearrangement joins TRBV13 to TRBJ1-1; possibly TRBD1 for D (5 bases). Material for sequencing was PBMCs. The origin of this receptor is a woman under 30 in good health and CMV-seronegative. The CDR3 sequence is CASWTGGGTEAFF. The CDR3 coding sequence is TGTGCCAGCTGGACGGGGGGAGGAACTGAAGCTTTCTTT. The entire variable domain, with the rest obtained from reference TRBV13 and TRBJ1-1, is as follows: AAGVIQSPRHLIKEKRETATLKCYPIPRHDTVYWYQQGPGQDPQFLISFYEKMQSDKGSIPDRFSAQQFSDYHSELNMSSLELGDSALYFCASWTGGGTEAFFGQGTRLTVV.